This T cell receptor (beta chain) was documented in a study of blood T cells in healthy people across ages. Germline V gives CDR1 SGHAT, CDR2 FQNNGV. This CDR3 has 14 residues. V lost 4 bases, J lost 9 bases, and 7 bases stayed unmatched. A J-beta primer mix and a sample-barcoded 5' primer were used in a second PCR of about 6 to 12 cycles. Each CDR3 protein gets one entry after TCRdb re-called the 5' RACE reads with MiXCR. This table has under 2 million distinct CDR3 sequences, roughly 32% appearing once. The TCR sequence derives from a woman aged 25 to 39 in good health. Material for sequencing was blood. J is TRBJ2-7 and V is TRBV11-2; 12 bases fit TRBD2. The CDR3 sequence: CASSSLAGGRGQYF. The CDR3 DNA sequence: TGTGCCAGCAGCTCTCTAGCGGGGGGGCGCGGGCAGTACTTC.